This TCR beta chain was captured in a study of naive and memory T cell subsets. This clonotype came up many times. Looked up from germline, CDR1 is MNHEY and CDR2 is SVGAGI. The CDR3 spans 15 residues. Trimming pared 0 bases from V and 0 bases from J, leaving 8 bases between. The treatment is: skin biopsy from PPD injection site in Mantoux-positive individual. The library had UMIs added by 3' ligation of an oligonucleotide to TCR cDNA. The SP2 primer and nested alpha and beta constant region primers amplified ligated cDNA in four rounds. Each CDR3 protein is one row after TCRdb ran MiXCR on the UMI-ligation and nested PCR reads. The sample lists around 31,000 distinct CDR3 sequences, approximately 6.7% seen once, with 3% to 3.5% in the top ten.

The TCR was taken from an adult in good health. The sequences come from skin, collected from a tuberculin skin test site. The rearrangement joins TRBV6-5 to TRBJ1-1; D is ambiguous. The CDR3 DNA is TGTGCCAGCAGTTACTCGAGGGTTGTGAACACTGAAGCTTTCTTT. Its protein is CASSYSRVVNTEAFF.